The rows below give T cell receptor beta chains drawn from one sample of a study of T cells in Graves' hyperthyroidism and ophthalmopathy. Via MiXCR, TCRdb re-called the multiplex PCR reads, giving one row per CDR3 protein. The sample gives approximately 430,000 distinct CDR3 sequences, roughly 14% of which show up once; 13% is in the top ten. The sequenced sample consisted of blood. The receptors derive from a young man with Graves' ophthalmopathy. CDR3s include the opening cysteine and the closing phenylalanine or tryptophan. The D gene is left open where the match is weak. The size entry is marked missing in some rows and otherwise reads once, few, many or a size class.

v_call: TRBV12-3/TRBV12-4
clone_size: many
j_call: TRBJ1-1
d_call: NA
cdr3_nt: TGTGCCAGCAGTTTAATCGTACAGCCGAACACTGAAGCTTTCTTT
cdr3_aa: CASSLIVQPNTEAFF

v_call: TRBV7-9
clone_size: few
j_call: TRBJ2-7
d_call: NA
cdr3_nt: TGTGCCAGCACCCCCTTCGGGGCAACCTACGAGCAGTACTTC
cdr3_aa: CASTPFGATYEQYF

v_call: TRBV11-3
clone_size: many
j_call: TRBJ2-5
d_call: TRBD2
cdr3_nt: TGTGCCAGCAGCTCCAGACTAGCGGGGGGGCTAGAGACCCAGTACTTC
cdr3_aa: CASSSRLAGGLETQYF

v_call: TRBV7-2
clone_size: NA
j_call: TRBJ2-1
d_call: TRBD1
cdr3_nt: TGCGCCAGCAGCCAAGAGGACAGGAGCTCCTACAATGAGCAGTTCTTC
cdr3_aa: CASSQEDRSSYNEQFF

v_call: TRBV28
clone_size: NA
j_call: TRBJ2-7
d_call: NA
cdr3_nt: TGTGCCAGCAGTTCACCGGCCAGCCGCCACCCCTACGAGCAGTACTTC
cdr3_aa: CASSSPASRHPYEQYF

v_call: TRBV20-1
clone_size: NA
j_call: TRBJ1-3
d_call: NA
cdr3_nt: TGCAGTGCTAGCGGACAGACAGCTGGAAACACCATATATTTT
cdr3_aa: CSASGQTAGNTIYF

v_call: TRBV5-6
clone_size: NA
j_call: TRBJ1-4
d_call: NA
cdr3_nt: TGTGCCAGCAGCTTGGTATCCGGGAGGTTTACAGGCAAAACTAATGAAAAACTGTTTTTT
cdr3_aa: CASSLVSGRFTGKTNEKLFF

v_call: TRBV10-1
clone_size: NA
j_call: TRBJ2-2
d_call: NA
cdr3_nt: TGCGCCAGCAGTGAGTCGTTTGCGGGAAAAGACTTCAGCGGGGAGCTGTTTTTT
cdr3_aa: CASSESFAGKDFSGELFF

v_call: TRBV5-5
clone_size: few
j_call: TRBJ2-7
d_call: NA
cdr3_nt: TGTGCCAGCAGCTTATCGGCCAGGGCAACCTACGAGCAGTACTTC
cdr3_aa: CASSLSARATYEQYF

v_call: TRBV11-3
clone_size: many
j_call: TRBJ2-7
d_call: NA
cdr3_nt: TGTGCCAGCAGCGCAGGGGATGAGCAGTACTTC
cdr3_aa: CASSAGDEQYF

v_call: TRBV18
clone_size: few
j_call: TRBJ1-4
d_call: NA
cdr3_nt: TGTGCCAGCTCATCCAGTTCGGGGGGTAATGAAAAACTGTTTTTT
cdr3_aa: CASSSSSGGNEKLFF

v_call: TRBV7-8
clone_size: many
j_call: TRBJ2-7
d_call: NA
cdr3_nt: TGTGCCAGCAGCTTAGAGGGGACCACGGGGCAGTACTTC
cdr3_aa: CASSLEGTTGQYF

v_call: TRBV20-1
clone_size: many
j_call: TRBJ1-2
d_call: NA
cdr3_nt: TGCAGTGCTGTCCGTAAGGAGAACTATGGCTACACCTTC
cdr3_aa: CSAVRKENYGYTF

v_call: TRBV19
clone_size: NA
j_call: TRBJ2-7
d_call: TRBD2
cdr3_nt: TGTGCCAGTAGTCTTCCCGGGACTAGCTACGAGCAGTACTTC
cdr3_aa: CASSLPGTSYEQYF

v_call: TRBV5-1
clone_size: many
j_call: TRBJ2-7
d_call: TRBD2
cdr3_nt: TGCGCCAGCAGCTTGGAACTAGCGGGAGCCGAGCAGTACTTC
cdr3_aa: CASSLELAGAEQYF

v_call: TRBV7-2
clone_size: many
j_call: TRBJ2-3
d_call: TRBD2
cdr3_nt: TGTGCCAGCGTGGCCCCCAGCGGGGGGGGGCGGGATACGCAGTATTTT
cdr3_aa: CASVAPSGGGRDTQYF

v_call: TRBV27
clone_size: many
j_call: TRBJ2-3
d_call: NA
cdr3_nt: TGTGCCAGCAGTTTAGAAGGAGGTGGCACAGATACGCAGTATTTT
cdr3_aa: CASSLEGGGTDTQYF

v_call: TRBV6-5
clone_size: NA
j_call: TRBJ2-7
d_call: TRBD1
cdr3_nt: TGTGCCAGCAGTTACTCCGGGGACAGGGTTATCTACGAGCAGTACTTC
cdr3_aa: CASSYSGDRVIYEQYF

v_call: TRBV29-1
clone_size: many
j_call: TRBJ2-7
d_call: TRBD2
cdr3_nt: TGCAGCGTTGCACTAGCGGGACACAGCTCCTACGAGCAGTACTTC
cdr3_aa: CSVALAGHSSYEQYF

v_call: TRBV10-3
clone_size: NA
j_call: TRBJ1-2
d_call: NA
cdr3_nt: TGTGCCATCAGTGAGTCGACTCCAGAATATGGCTACACCTTC
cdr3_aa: CAISESTPEYGYTF

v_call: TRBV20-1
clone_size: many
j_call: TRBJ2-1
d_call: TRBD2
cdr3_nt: TGCAGTGCTAGAGAAGGTGGAGTACTAGCGGGTTACAATGAGCAGTTCTTC
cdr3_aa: CSAREGGVLAGYNEQFF

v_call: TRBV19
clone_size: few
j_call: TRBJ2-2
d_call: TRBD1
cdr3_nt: TGTGCCAGTAGCCCCCGGGACAGGCCGAACACCGGGGAGCTGTTTTTT
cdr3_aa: CASSPRDRPNTGELFF

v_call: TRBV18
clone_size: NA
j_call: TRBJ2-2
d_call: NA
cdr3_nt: TGTGCCAGCTCACCAGACAGCCCGAACACCGGGGAGCTGTTTTTT
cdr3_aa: CASSPDSPNTGELFF

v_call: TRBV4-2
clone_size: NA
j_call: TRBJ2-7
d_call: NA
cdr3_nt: TGTGCCAGCAGCCAAGACGCCGGGATTATCTCGTACGAGCAGTACTTC
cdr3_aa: CASSQDAGIISYEQYF

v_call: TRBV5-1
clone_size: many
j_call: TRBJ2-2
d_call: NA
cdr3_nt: TGCGCCAGCAGCTTGGGAGGGCGCGCGACCGGGGAGCTGTTTTTT
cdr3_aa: CASSLGGRATGELFF

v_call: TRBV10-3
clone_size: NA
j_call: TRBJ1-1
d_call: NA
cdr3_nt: TGTGCCATCAGAACACCCCAACAGGGTTTGAACACTGAAGCTTTCTTT
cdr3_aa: CAIRTPQQGLNTEAFF

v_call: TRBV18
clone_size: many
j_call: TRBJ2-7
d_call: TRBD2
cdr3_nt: TGTGCCAGCTCACCATCAACTAGCGGCGCCTACGAGCAGTACTTC
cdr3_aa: CASSPSTSGAYEQYF

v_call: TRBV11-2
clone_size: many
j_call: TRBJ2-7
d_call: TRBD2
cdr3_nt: TGTGCCAGCAGCGACGGGACTAGCCGAGAGCAGTACTTC
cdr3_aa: CASSDGTSREQYF

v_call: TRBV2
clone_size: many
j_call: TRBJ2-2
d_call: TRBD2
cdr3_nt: TGTGCCAGCAGCGAAGCGGGGTCGGACACCGGGGAGCTGTTTTTT
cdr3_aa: CASSEAGSDTGELFF

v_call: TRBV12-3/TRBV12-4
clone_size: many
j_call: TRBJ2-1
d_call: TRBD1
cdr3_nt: TGTGCCAGCACTCAGGGGGTTTCCTACAATGAGCAGTTCTTC
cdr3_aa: CASTQGVSYNEQFF

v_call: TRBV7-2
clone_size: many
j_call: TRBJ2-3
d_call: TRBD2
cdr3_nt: TGTGCCAGCAGCTTAGACGGGGGGGGAGATACGCAGTATTTT
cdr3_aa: CASSLDGGGDTQYF

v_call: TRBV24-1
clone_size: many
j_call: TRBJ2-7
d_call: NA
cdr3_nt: TGTGCCACCAGTGACGGGGCCGGGGTCGCAAAGGAGCAGTACTTC
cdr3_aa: CATSDGAGVAKEQYF

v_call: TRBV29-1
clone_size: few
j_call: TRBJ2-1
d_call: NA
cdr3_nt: TGCAGCGTTGGGGGAGATGAGCAGTTCTTC
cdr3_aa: CSVGGDEQFF

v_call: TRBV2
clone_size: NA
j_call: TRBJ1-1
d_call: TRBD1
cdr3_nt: TGTGCCAGCAGTTCACCGGGACAGGGGGGTGCTGAAGCTTTCTTT
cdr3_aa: CASSSPGQGGAEAFF

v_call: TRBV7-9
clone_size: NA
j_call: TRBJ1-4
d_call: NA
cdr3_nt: TGTGCCAGCAGCTTTGCACCGGCTAATGAAAAACTGTTTTTT
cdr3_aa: CASSFAPANEKLFF